The subject of this entry is one T cell receptor (beta chain). The CDR3 has 13 residues. Trimming removed 4 bases from V and 6 bases from J; junction bases left unmatched: 5. Germline V lookup: CDR1 MNHEY, CDR2 SVGAGI. The data were taken from a study of blood T cell repertoires in COVID-19. On the study more broadly: Acute-phase and convalescent COVID-19 samples originated in the United States, Italy and Spain. Nucleic acid was either cDNA or gDNA, and it came from T cells, B-cell-depleted T cells, or PBMCs.

Original handling: Quantification of nucleated cells was approximated via reference gene primer amplification. Data came from immunoSEQ multiplex PCR; TCRdb stores just in-frame clones and leaves some out. V and J calls and clone size are copied from that table; D and trimming were computed from the DNA. This table has 270,000 or so clones, roughly 90% appearing once. The rearrangement links TRBV6-5 to TRBJ1-2; 7 bases line up with TRBD1. This clonotype was sampled from a woman in her 30s with active or convalescent COVID-19. The sequenced material came from peripheral blood. CDR3 in amino acids: CASSFRQGDGYTF. The CDR3 DNA reads TGTGCCAGCAGTTTCCGCCAGGGGGATGGCTACACCTTC.